This TCR beta chain is from a study of blood T cell repertoires in COVID-19 (dated by TCRdb to about 2020). With respect to the entire study: Samples from collaborators originated in the United States, Italy and Spain and spanned both the acute and convalescent phases of COVID-19. The material from the prospective study consisted of cDNA or gDNA derived from T cells, B-cell-depleted T cells, or PBMCs. Subjects who had been exposed to COVID-19, were actively infected with it, or had recovered from it provided the deeply sampled blood TCRbeta repertoires that made up the dataset. The repertoires were released in a freely available public database intended as a resource for research on the immune response to SARS-CoV-2. Samples were obtained from the ongoing ImmuneRACE study (first 160 participants) and from about 1,300 subjects provided by 6 global collaborators. The sample metadata nearly always contained a de-identified subject ID, COVID-19 status, age in years and sex. Where HLA class I and class II types were available, the types were taken from metadata supplied by the sample provider, not from assay-based typing. The study at large found these results: How much clinical and demographic metadata was included differed by source and by participant, and the metadata was provided uncurated.

In the case of this clone: Its target antigen remains unknown. Per-base quality was not reported, and no clone a single base away is much larger than it.

The immunoSEQ Assay, a bias-controlled multiplex PCR, was used to amplify TCRbeta CDR3 regions from genomic DNA. The authors' analysis ran thus. The number of nucleated cells in each sample was estimated from the amplification of reference gene primers within the assay. To quantify the absolute abundance of each unique TCRbeta CDR3 rearrangement, sequence reads were collapsed and filtered. Productive Simpson clonality was computed per sample as the square root of Simpson's diversity index over productive rearrangements. This immuneACCESS table, as held by TCRdb, lists in-frame sequences with V and J called but not all clones. Of the missing ones, under half trace to an unresolved V gene in checked studies; the others have no known cause. The V and J calls and clone size are taken from that table; D and trimming were inferred from the DNA. Across this sample there are 300,000 to 450,000 clones, with more than 75% seen only once. Jointly, the top ten make up 1% to 1.5% of the sample.

Enrolling through a virtual design, the prospective study's participants ranged in age from roughly 18 to 89 years and lived across 24 United States geographic areas. Cohort assignment in the prospective study relied on participant-reported clinical history from a screening survey and a study questionnaire. Recovered participants in ImmuneRACE Cohort 3 were defined as having two consecutive negative NP/OP PCR tests, clearance from a healthcare professional, or resolution of symptoms. Each participant in the prospective study had whole blood, serum and a nasopharyngeal or oropharyngeal swab collected by mobile phlebotomists. Prospective study participants could optionally give additional blood draws and questionnaires over an approximately 2-month period. Before DNA extraction, prospective study blood samples were shipped either frozen or at room temperature. The CDR3 sequence holds 15 residues, the cysteine and phenylalanine included. Only the CDR3 portion is preserved as DNA: 45 bases, with reading frame beginning at the first base. V is shortened by 0 bases, J by 0 bases, and the region joining them spans 8 bases. CDR1 and CDR2, per the germline V gene, are SGHAT and FQNNGV.

The clonotype was recovered from a man under 40 who had recovered from COVID-19. Sequenced material: PBMCs or T cells enriched from blood (not recorded which). The rearrangement joined TRBV11-2 to TRBJ1-1; a weak D assignment points to TRBD1 (5 bases agree). CDR3 reads: CASSLDAGMNTEAFF. The DNA reads TGTGCCAGCAGCTTAGACGCAGGGATGAACACTGAAGCTTTCTTT. The full variable domain, with segments outside the CDR3 supplied by the reference TRBV11-2 and TRBJ1-1 proteins, appears as EAGVAQSPRYKIIEKRQSVAFWCNPISGHATLYWYQQILGQGPKLLIQFQNNGVVDDSQLPKDRFSAERLKGVDSTLKIQPAKLEDSAVYLCASSLDAGMNTEAFFGQGTRLTVV.